Reported below is one TCR beta chain. The sample originates from a study of cytomegalovirus exposure and HLA in healthy donors. The study ran its PCR with 60 Vbeta and 13 Jbeta primers. Sequencing used immunoSEQ multiplex PCR; TCRdb keeps in-frame clones, though not all of them. This table has around 91,000 clones, around 78% appearing once. The CDR3 length is 14 residues. CDR1 is SGDLS, CDR2 YYNGEE, per germline. V shed 4 bases and J shed 5 bases, with 16 bases lying between them. Sequencing was done on a sample of PBMCs. This receptor was taken from a woman aged 40 to 50 in good health and CMV-seropositive. The chain carries TRBV9 and TRBJ2-7, with D maybe TRBD1 (8 bases). CDR3 sequence (DNA): TGTGCCAGCAGCCCCCGGACAGGGAGGGACGAGCAGTACTTC. Its protein is CASSPRTGRDEQYF.